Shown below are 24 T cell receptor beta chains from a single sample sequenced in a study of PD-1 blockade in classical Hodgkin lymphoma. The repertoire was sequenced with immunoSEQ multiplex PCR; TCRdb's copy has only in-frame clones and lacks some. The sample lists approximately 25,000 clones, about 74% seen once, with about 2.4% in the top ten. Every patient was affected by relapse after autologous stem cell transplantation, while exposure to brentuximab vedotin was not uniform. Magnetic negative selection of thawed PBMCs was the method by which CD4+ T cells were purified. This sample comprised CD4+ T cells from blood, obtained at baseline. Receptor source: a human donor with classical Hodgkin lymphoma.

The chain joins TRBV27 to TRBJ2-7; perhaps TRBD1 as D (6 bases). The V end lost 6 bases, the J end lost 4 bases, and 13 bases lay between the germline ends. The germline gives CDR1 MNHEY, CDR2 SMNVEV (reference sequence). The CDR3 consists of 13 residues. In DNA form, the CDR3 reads TGTGCCAGCAGCTGGGGGCAGGAGTACGAGCAGTACTTC. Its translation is CASSWGQEYEQYF.

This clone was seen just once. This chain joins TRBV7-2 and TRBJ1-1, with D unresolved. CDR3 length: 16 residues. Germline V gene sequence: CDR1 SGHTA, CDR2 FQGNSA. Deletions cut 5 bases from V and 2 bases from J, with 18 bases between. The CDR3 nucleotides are TGTGCCAGCAGCCCCCTTCGGCAGGCAGACAACACTGAAGCTTTCTTT. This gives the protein CASSPLRQADNTEAFF. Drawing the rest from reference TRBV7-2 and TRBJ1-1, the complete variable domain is GAGVSQSPSNKVTEKGKDVELRCDPISGHTALYWYRQSLGQGLEFLIYFQGNSAPDKSGLPSDRFSAERTGGSVSTLTIQRTQQEDSAVYLCASSPLRQADNTEAFFGQGTRLTVV.

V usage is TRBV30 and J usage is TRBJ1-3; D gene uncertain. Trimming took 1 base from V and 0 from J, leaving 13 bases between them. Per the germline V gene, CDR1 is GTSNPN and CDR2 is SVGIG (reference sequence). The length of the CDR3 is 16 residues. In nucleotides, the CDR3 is TGTGCCTGGAGTGGCGGGCAGGCTTTCTCTGGAAACACCATATATTTT. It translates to CAWSGGQAFSGNTIYF.

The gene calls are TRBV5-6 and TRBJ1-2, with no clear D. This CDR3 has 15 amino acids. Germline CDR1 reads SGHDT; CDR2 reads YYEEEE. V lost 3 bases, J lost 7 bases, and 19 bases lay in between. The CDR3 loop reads CASSSVNRLSSGYTF. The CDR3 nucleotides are TGTGCCAGCAGCTCCGTTAATAGACTAAGCAGTGGCTACACCTTC.

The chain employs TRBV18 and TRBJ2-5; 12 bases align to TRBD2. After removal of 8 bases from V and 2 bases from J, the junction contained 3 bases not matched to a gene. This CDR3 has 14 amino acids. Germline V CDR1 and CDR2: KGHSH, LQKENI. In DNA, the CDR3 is TGTGCCAGCGCTACTAGCGGGGGGCAAGAGACCCAGTACTTC. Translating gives CASATSGGQETQYF.

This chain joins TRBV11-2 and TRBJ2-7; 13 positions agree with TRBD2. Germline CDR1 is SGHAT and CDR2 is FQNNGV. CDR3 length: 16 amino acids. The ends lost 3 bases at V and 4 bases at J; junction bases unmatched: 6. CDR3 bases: TGTGCCAGCAGCTTTTGGACTAGCGGGGGAGTATACGAGCAGTACTTC. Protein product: CASSFWTSGGVYEQYF.

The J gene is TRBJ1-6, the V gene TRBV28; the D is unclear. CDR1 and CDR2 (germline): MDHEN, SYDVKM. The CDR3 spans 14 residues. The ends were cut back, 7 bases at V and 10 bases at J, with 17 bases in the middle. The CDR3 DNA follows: TGTGCCAGCACCATAAGGGTGGGAGGATCACCCCTCCACTTT. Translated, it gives CASTIRVGGSPLHF.

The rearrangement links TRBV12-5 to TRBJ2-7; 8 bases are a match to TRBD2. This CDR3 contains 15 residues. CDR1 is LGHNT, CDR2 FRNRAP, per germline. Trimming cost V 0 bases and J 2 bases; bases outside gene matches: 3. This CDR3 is CASGLVAGETYEQYF. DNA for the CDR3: TGTGCTAGTGGTTTGGTAGCGGGGGAGACCTACGAGCAGTACTTC.

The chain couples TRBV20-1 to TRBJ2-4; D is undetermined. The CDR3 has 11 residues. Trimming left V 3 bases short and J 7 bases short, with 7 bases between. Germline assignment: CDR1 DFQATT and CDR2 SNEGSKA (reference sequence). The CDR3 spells CSASWQNIQYF. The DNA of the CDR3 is TGCAGTGCTAGCTGGCAGAACATTCAGTACTTC.

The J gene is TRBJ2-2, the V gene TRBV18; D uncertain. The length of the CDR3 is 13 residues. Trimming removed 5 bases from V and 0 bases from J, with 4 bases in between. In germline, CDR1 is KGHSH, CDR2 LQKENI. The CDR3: CASSTANTGELFF. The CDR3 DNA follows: TGTGCCAGCTCAACAGCGAACACCGGGGAGCTGTTTTTT.

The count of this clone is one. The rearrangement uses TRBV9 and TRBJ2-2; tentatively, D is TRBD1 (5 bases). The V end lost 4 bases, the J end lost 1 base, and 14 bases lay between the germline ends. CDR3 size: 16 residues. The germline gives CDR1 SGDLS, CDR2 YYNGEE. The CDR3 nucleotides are TGTGCCAGCAGCCCCAAAGGACAAATGAACACCGGGGAGCTGTTTTTT. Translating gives CASSPKGQMNTGELFF.

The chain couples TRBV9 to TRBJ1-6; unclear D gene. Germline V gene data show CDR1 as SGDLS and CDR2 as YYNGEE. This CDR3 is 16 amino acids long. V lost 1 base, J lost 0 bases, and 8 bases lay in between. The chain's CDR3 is CASSVLPDSYNSPLHF. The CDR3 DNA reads TGTGCCAGCAGCGTATTACCTGACTCCTATAATTCACCCCTCCACTTT.

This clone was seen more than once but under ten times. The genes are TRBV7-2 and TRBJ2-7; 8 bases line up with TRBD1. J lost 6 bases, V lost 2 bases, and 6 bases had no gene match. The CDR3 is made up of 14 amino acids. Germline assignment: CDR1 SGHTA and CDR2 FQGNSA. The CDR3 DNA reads TGTGCCAGCAGCTTATTCCAGGGGGCGCGCGAGCAGTACTTC. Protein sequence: CASSLFQGAREQYF. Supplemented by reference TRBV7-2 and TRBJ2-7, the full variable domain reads GAGVSQSPSNKVTEKGKDVELRCDPISGHTALYWYRQSLGQGLEFLIYFQGNSAPDKSGLPSDRFSAERTGGSVSTLTIQRTQQEDSAVYLCASSLFQGAREQYFGPGTRLTVT.

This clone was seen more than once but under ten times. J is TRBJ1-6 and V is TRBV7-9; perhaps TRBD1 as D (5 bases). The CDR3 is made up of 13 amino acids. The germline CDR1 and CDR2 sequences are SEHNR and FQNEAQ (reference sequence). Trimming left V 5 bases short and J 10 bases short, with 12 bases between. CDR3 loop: CASSPREESPLHF. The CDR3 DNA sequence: TGTGCCAGCAGCCCCAGGGAGGAGTCACCCCTCCACTTT.

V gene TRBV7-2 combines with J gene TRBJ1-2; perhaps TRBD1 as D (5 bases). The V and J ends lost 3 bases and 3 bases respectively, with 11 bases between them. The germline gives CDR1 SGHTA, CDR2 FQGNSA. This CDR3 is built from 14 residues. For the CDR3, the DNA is TGTGCCAGCAGCTTGCGGACGGGACACTATGGCTACACCTTC. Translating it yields CASSLRTGHYGYTF.

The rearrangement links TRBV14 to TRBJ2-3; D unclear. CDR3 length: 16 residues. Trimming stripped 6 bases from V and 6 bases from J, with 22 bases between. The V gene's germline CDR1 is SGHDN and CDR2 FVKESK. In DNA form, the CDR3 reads TGTGCCAGCAGTCCGGCCTGGCTAGGCTCATCCGATACGCAGTATTTT. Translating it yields CASSPAWLGSSDTQYF.

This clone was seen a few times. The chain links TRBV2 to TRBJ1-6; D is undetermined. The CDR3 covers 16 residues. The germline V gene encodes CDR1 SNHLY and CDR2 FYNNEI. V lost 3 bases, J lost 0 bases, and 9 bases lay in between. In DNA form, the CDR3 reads TGTGCCAGCAGTGAGGCCCTCAGCTCCTATAATTCACCCCTCCACTTT. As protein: CASSEALSSYNSPLHF. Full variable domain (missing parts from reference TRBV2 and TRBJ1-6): EPEVTQTPSHQVTQMGQEVILRCVPISNHLYFYWYRQILGQKVEFLVSFYNNEISEKSEIFDDQFSVERPDGSNFTLKIRSTKLEDSAMYFCASSEALSSYNSPLHFGNGTRLTVT.

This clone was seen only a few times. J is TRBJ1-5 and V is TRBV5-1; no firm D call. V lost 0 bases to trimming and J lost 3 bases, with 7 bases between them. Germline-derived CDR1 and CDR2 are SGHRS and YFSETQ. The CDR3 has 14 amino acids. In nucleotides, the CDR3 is TGCGCCAGCAGCTTGGAAGGGTCCAATCAGCCCCAGCATTTT. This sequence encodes CASSLEGSNQPQHF. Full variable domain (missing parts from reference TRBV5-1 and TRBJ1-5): KAGVTQTPRYLIKTRGQQVTLSCSPISGHRSVSWYQQTPGQGLQFLFEYFSETQRNKGNFPGRFSGRQFSNSRSEMNVSTLELGDSALYLCASSLEGSNQPQHFGDGTRLSIL.

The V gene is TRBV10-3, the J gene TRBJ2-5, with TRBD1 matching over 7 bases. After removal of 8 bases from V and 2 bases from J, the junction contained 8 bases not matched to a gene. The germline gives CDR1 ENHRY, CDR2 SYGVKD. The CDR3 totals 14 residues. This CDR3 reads CAIGRGQPQETQYF. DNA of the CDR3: TGTGCCATCGGCCGGGGACAGCCACAAGAGACCCAGTACTTC.

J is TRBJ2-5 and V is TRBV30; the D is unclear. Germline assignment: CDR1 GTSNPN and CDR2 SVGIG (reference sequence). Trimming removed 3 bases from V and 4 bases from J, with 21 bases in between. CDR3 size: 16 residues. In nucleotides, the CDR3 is TGTGCCTGGAGCCCCACGAGGTACCTAAATGGAGAGACCCAGTACTTC. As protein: CAWSPTRYLNGETQYF.

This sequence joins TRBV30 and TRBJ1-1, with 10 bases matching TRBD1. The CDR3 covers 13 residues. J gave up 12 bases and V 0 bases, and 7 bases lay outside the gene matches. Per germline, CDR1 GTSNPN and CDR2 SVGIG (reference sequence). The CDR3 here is CAWSVRTGGRTFF. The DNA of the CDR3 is TGTGCCTGGAGTGTACGGACAGGGGGTCGAACTTTCTTT.

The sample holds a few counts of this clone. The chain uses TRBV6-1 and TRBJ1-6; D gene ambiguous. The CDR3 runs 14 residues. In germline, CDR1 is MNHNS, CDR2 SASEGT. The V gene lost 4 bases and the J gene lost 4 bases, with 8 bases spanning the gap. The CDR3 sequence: CASSVGRYNSPLHF. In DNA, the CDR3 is TGTGCCAGCAGTGTGGGGAGGTATAATTCACCCCTCCACTTT.

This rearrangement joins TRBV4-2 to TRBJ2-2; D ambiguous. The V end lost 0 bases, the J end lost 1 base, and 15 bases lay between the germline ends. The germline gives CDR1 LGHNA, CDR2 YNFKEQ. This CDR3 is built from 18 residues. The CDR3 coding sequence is TGTGCCAGCAGCCAAGATCGAGGTCCCGAGTTGAACACCGGGGAGCTGTTTTTT. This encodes CASSQDRGPELNTGELFF.

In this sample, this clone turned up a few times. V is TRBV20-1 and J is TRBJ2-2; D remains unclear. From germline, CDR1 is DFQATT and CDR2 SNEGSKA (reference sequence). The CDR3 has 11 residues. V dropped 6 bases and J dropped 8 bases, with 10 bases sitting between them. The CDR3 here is CSAENSGELFF. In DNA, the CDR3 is TGCAGTGCCGAAAACAGTGGGGAGCTGTTTTTT.